This T cell receptor (beta chain) appears in the sequencing data of a study of neurological immune-mediated disorders. This CDR3 is 15 amino acids long. Germline V CDR1 and CDR2: KGHDR, SFDVKD. Trimming stripped 2 bases from V and 3 bases from J, with 9 bases between. This clonotype is medium-sized in the sample. Over 200 million TCR-beta sequences, together covering 15-18 subjects, were produced by every individual sequencing run that was carried out. TCRdb independently ran MiXCR on the 5' RACE reads; one entry per CDR3 protein. The sample has about 38,000 distinct CDR3 sequences; roughly 10% are singletons.

The chain recombines TRBV24-1 with TRBJ1-4, with D perhaps TRBD1 (5 bases). This sequence was found in a woman aged 25 to 39 with HTLV-1-associated myelopathy (HAM/TSP). The sample was CD4+ T cells from blood. The CDR3 is CATSDSGHANEKLFF. CDR3 nucleotides: TGTGCCACCAGTGATTCTGGACACGCTAATGAAAAACTGTTTTTT.